This TCR beta chain was identified during a study of shared clonotypes between healthy human individuals. On this clone itself: Its antigen is still unknown.

Deep-level assay runs were performed. Clones were sequenced by immunoSEQ multiplex PCR, and TCRdb holds only the in-frame ones, with some missing. The data contain about a million clones, 70% to 80% of them singletons. The CDR3 spans 19 residues. With V trimmed by 6 bases and J by 5 bases, 22 bases remained unmatched. Germline assignment: CDR1 SQVTM and CDR2 ANQGSEA. Notes on the study in general: Generation probability values for non-shared clonotypes were lower than those for clonotypes shared by all four donors.

The sequenced sample consisted of memory CD4+ T cells from PBMCs. Regarding subset: CD45RA-negative fraction. The receptor was isolated from a man between 18 and 35 years old in good health. Some clones in this sample may be carry-over from other donors' samples. The chain is built from TRBV29-1 and TRBJ2-5, with TRBD2 matching over 12 bases. CDR3 amino acids: CSVHEGPASGRALGETQYF. The CDR3 DNA sequence: TGCAGCGTCCACGAAGGGCCCGCTAGCGGGAGGGCCCTCGGGGAGACCCAGTACTTC.